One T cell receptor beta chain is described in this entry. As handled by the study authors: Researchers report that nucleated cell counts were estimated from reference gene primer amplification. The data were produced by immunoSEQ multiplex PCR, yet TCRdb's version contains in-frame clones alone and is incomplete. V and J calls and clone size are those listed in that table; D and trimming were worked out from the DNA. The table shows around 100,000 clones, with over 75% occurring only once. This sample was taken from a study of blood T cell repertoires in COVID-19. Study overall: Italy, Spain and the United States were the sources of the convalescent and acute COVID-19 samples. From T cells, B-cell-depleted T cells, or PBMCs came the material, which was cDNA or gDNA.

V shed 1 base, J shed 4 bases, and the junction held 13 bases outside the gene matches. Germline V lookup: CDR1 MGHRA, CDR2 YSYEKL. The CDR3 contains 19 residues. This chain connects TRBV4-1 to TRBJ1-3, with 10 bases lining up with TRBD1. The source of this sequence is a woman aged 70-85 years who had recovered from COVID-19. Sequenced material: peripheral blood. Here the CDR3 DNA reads TGCGCCAGCAGCCAAGTCGGGACCCCCGGGACAGGGGCGGGAAACACCATATATTTT. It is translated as CASSQVGTPGTGAGNTIYF.